This T cell receptor (beta chain) appears in the sequencing data of a study of control samples from healthy donors and cancer patients. Produced via immunoSEQ multiplex PCR; TCRdb's table is partial and in-frame only. The profile shows fewer than 120,000 clones, roughly 90% of them singletons. CDR3 length equals 13 residues. The V gene's germline CDR1 is SGHRS and CDR2 YFSETQ. Trimming took off 5 bases at V and 5 bases at J, with 10 bases between the two ends. The chain employs TRBV5-1 and TRBJ2-2; D remains ambiguous. The sample comprised PBMCs. This receptor was obtained from an older woman with lung cancer. CDR3 coding DNA: TGCGCCAGCAGTTCTCAAGAGACCGGGGAGCTGTTTTTT. Protein product: CASSSQETGELFF.